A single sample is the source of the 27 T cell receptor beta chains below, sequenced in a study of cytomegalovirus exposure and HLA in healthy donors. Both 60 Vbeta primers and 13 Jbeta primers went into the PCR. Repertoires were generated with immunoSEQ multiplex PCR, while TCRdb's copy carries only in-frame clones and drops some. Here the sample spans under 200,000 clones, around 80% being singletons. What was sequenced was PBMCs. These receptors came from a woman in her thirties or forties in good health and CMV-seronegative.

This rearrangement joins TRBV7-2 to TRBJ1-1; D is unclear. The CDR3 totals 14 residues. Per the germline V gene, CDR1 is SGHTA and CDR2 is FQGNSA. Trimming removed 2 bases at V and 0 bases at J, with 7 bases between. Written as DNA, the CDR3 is TGTGCCAGCAGCTTAACGCGGTTGAACACTGAAGCTTTCTTT. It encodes CASSLTRLNTEAFF.

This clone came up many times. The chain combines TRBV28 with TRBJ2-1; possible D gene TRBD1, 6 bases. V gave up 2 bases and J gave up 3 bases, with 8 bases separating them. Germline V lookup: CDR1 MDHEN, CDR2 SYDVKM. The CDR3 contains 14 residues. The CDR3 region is CASSLVGHYNEQFF. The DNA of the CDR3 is TGTGCCAGCAGTTTAGTGGGACACTACAATGAGCAGTTCTTC.

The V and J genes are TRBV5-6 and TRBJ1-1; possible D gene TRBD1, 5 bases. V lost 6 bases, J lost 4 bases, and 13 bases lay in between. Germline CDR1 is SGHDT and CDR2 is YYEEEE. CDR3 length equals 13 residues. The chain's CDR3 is CASTTAGGTEAFF. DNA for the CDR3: TGTGCCAGCACTACAGCGGGGGGCACTGAAGCTTTCTTT.

The CDR3 bases are TGTGCCAGCAGCAAAGTGGGACACCGGCCCCGCGAGCAGTACTTC. Its translation is CASSKVGHRPREQYF. The V call is TRBV21-1, the J call TRBJ2-7; the D call TRBD1 from the table was never checked on the DNA. TRBV21-1 is deemed a pseudogene. CDR3 length: 15 residues.

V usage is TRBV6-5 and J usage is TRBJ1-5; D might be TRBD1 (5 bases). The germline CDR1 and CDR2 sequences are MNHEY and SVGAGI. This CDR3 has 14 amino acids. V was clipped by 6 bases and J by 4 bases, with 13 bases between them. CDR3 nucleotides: TGTGCCAGCAGCCGTACCCGGGGGAATCAGCCCCAGCATTTT. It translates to CASSRTRGNQPQHF.

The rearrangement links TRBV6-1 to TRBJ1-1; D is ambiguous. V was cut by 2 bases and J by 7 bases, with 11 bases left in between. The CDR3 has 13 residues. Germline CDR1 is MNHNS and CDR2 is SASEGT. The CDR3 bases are TGTGCCAGCAGTGAATGGAGGTATCTTGAAGCTTTCTTT. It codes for CASSEWRYLEAFF.

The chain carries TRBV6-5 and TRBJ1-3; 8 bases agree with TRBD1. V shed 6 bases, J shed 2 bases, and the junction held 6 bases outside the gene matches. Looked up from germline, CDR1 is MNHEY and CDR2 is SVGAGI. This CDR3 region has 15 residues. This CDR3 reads CASRPTTGAGNTIYF. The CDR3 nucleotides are TGTGCCAGCAGACCGACGACAGGGGCTGGAAACACCATATATTTT.

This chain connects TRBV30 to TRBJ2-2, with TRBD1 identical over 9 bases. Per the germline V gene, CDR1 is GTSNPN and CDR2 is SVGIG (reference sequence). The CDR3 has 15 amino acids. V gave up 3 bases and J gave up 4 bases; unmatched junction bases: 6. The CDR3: CAWRGQGVGTGELFF. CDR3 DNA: TGTGCCTGGAGGGGACAGGGTGTTGGCACCGGGGAGCTGTTTTTT.

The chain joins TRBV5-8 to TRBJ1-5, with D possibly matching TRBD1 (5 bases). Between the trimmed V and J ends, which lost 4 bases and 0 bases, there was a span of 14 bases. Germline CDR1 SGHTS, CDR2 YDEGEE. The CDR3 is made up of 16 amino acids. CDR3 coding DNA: TGTGCCAGCAGCCCGTTGGGGGGGGGTAGCAATCAGCCCCAGCATTTT. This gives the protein CASSPLGGGSNQPQHF.

The CDR3 is CASSVAQRASTDTQYF. CDR3 DNA sequence: TGTGCCAGCAGCGTAGCCCAGCGAGCTAGCACAGATACGCAGTATTTT. The chain employs TRBV9 and TRBJ2-3; D is unresolved. The CDR3 has 16 residues. The V end lost 0 bases, the J end lost 0 bases, and 11 bases lay between the germline ends. Germline CDR1 is SGDLS and CDR2 is YYNGEE.

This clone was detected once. The CDR3 nucleotides read TGTGCCAGCAGCTTACGAGCAACTAATGAAAAACTGTTTTTT. Translating it yields CASSLRATNEKLFF. The rearrangement joins TRBV7-2 to TRBJ1-4; D is undetermined. V lost 2 bases to trimming and J lost 0 bases, with 4 bases between them. Germline V gives CDR1 SGHTA, CDR2 FQGNSA. The CDR3 contains 14 residues.

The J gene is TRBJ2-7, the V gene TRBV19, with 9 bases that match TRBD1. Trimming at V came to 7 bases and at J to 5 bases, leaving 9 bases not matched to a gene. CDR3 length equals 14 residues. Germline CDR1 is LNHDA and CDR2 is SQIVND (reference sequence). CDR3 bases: TGTGCCAGTACCGGGACAGGGACGATGAACGAGCAGTACTTC. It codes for CASTGTGTMNEQYF.

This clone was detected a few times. The CDR3 sequence is CASSQSGGDRALSTDTQYF. For the CDR3, the DNA is TGCGCCAGCAGTCAATCCGGCGGGGACCGAGCGCTAAGCACAGATACGCAGTATTTT. V usage is TRBV23-1 and J usage is TRBJ2-3; D might be TRBD2 (6 bases). TRBV23-1 has ORF status, its function being uncertain. V was trimmed by 0 bases and J by 0 bases, leaving 19 bases between them. CDR3 length: 19 amino acids.

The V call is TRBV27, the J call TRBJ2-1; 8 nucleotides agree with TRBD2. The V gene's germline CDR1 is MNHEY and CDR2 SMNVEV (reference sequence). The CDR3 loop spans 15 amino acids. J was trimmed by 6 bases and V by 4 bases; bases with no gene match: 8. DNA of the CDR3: TGTGCCAGCAGTTACACCGGGACTAGGGGCAATGAGCAGTTCTTC. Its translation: CASSYTGTRGNEQFF.

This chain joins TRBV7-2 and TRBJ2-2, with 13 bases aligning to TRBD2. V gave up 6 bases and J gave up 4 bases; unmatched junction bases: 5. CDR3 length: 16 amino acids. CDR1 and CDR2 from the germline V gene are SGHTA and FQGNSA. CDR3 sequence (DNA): TGTGCCAGCAGACTAGCGGGAGGGCCGCCCACCGGGGAGCTGTTTTTT. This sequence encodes CASRLAGGPPTGELFF.

In DNA form, the CDR3 reads TGTGCCAGCAGTCCCGGGGGGCTCGTTGGCTACACCTTC. It is translated as CASSPGGLVGYTF. This chain links TRBV27 with TRBJ1-2, with D possibly TRBD1 on 6 matching bases. V was trimmed by 5 bases and J by 7 bases, leaving 14 bases between them. From germline, CDR1 is MNHEY and CDR2 SMNVEV (reference sequence). The CDR3 is 13 amino acids.

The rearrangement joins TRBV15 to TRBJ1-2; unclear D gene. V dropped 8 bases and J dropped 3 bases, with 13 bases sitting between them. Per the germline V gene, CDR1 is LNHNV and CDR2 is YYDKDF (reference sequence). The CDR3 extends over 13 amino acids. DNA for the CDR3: TGTGCCACCGGGTCGGGGTTTGACTATGGCTACACCTTC. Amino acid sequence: CATGSGFDYGYTF.

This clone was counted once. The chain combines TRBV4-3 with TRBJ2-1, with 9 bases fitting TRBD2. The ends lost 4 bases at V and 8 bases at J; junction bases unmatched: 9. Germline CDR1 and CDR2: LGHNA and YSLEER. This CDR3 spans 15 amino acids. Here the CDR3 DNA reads TGCGCCAGCAGCCCCCCGGCGGGAGGGATCGATGAGCAGTTCTTC. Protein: CASSPPAGGIDEQFF.

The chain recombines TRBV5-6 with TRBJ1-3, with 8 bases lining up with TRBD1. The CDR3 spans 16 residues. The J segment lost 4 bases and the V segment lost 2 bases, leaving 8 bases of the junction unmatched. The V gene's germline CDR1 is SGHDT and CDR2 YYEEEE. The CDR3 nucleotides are TGTGCCAGCAGCTTTTCCCAGGGGGCGATAGGAAACACCATATATTTT. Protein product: CASSFSQGAIGNTIYF.

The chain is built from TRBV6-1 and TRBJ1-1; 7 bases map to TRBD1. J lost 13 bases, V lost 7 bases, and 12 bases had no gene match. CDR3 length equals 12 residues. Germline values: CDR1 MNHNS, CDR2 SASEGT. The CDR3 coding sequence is TGTGCCAGCAAGGAGGGGGCCTCCTCGTTTTTCTTT. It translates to CASKEGASSFFF.

CDR3 coding DNA: TGCGCCAGCAGCTTGGGGCCAGGGGTGAACACTGAAGCTTTCTTT. This encodes CASSLGPGVNTEAFF. The J gene is TRBJ1-1, the V gene TRBV5-1; D is possibly TRBD1 (6 bases). Trimming shortened V by 0 bases and J by 0 bases, and 9 bases separated the two germline ends. From germline, CDR1 is SGHRS and CDR2 YFSETQ. The CDR3 consists of 15 residues.

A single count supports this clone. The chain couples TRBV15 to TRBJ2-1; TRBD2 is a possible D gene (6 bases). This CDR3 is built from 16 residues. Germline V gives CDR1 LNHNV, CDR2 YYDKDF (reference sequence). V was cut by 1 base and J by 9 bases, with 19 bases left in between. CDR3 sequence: CATSRVLRAGRREQFF. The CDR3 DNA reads TGTGCCACCAGCAGAGTACTAAGGGCGGGACGGCGTGAGCAGTTCTTC.

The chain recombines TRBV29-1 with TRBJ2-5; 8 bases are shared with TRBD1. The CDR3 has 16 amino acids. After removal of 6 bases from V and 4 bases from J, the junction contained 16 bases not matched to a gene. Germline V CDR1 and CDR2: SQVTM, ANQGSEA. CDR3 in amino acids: CSVPPRTGRTGETQYF. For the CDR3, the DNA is TGCAGCGTCCCCCCCCGGACAGGGAGGACGGGAGAGACCCAGTACTTC. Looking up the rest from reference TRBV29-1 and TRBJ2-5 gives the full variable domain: SAVISQKPSRDICQRGTSLTIQCQVDSQVTMMFWYRQQPGQSLTLIATANQGSEATYESGFVIDKFPISRPNLTFSTLTVSNMSPEDSSIYLCSVPPRTGRTGETQYFGPGTRLLVL.

For the CDR3, the DNA is TGTGCTGCGACCCGTTCAGGAGGCTACGAGCAGTACTTC. This codes for CAATRSGGYEQYF. The V gene is TRBV30, the J gene TRBJ2-7; possible D gene TRBD2, 5 bases. CDR3 length: 13 amino acids. Germline V gene lookup returns CDR1 GTSNPN and CDR2 SVGIG (reference sequence).

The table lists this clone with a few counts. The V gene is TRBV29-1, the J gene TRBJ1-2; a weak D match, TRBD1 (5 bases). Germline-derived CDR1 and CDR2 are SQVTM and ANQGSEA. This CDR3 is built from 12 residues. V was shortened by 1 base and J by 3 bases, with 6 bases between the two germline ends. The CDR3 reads CSVEGRDYGYTF. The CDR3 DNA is TGCAGCGTTGAAGGCAGGGACTATGGCTACACCTTC.

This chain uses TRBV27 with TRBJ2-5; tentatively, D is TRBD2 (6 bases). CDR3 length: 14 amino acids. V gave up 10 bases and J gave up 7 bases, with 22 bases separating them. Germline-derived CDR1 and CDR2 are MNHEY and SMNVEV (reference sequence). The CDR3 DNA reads TGTGCCACCTCTACTCAGGGACTCCCAGGGACCCAGTACTTC. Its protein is CATSTQGLPGTQYF.

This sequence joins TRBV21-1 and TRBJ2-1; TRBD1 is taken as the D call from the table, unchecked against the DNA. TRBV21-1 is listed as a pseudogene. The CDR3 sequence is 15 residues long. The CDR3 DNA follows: TGTGCCAGCGAAGTGAGGACAGCATCATACAATGAGCAGTTCTTC. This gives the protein CASEVRTASYNEQFF.